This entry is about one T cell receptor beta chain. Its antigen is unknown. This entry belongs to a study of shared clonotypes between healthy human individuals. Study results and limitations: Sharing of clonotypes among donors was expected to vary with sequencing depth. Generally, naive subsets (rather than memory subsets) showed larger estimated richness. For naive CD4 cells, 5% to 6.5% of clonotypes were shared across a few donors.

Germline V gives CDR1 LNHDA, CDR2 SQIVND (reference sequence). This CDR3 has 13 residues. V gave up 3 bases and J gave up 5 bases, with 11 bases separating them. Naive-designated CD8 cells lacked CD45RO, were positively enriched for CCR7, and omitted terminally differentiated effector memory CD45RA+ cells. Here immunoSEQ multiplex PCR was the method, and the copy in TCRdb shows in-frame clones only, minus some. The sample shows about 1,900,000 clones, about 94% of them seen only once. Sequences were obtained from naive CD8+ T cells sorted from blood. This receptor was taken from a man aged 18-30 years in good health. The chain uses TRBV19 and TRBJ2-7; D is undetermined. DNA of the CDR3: TGTGCCAGTAGTATGCCAGGTTACGACGAGCAGTACTTC. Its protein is CASSMPGYDEQYF.